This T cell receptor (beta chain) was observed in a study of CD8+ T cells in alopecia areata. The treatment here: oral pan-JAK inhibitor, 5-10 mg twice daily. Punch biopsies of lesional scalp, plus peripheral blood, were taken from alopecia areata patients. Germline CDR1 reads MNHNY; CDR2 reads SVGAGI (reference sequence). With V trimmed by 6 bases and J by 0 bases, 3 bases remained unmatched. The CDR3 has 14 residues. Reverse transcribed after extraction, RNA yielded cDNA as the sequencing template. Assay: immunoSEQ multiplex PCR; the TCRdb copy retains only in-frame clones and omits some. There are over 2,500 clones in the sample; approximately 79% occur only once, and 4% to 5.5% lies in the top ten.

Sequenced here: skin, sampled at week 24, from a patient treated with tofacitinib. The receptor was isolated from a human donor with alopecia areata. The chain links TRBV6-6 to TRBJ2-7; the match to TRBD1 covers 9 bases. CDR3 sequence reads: CASRETGGSYEQYF. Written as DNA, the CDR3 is TGTGCCAGCAGGGAGACAGGGGGCTCCTACGAGCAGTACTTC.